The 3 T cell receptor beta chains in this list originate from one sample, sequenced in a study of CD8+ T cells in alopecia areata. Treatment noted: oral pan-JAK inhibitor, 5-10 mg twice daily. Following extraction, RNA underwent reverse transcription to cDNA, which served as the sequencing template. Sequencing was performed with immunoSEQ multiplex PCR; in TCRdb, only in-frame clones are kept and a portion is missing. Among 190,000 or so clones listed, around 58% were seen once. The sequenced sample was CD8+ T cells sorted from blood, obtained at week 24, from a patient treated with tofacitinib. Receptors were obtained from a human donor with alopecia areata.

The chain couples TRBV27 to TRBJ2-2, with 9 bases fitting TRBD1. The V segment lost 7 bases and the J segment 6 bases; nucleotides outside the gene matches: 6. CDR1 and CDR2 from the germline V gene are MNHEY and SMNVEV (reference sequence). This CDR3 spans 14 amino acids. The CDR3 spells CASTDRGWAGELFF. The CDR3 DNA follows: TGTGCCAGCACCGACAGGGGGTGGGCCGGGGAGCTGTTTTTT.

This clone showed up just once. The rearrangement uses TRBV25-1 and TRBJ2-7; a weak D match, TRBD1 (5 bases). Germline CDR1 reads MGHDK; CDR2 reads SYGVNS. V was shortened by 8 bases and J by 5 bases, with 16 bases between the two germline ends. The CDR3 extends over 13 amino acids. The CDR3 nucleotides are TGTGCCAGCGCACCCGAAAGGGGTAACGAGCAGTACTTC. Its translation: CASAPERGNEQYF.

In the case of this clone: One base away lies a much larger clone, so this may be a sequencing read error. The V and J genes are TRBV7-9 and TRBJ1-2; D gene unclear. Germline-derived CDR1 and CDR2 are SEHNR and FQNEAQ (reference sequence). This CDR3 contains 11 residues. V was pared by 6 bases and J by 2 bases, with 4 bases between. The CDR3 bases are TGTGCCAGCAGGGCAAACTATGGCTACACCTTC. Protein: CASRANYGYTF.